This T cell receptor beta chain stems from a study of CXCR3-negative and CXCR3-positive naive CD8 T cells. UMI labels and 5' RACE were used to prepare the TRB cDNA libraries. With the 5' RACE reads reprocessed, TCRdb shows one record per CDR3 protein and no DNA. The sample table sets out about 40,000 distinct CDR3 sequences. CDR3 length: 19 residues. In germline, CDR1 is MDHEN, CDR2 SYDVKM. The chain has TRBV28 and TRBJ2-3; lacking DNA, the TRBD1 call made by TCRdb goes unchecked. The TCR comes from a human donor in good health. Some clones in this sample may be carry-over from other donors' samples. Sequencing was performed on memory CD8+ T cells from blood. CDR3 residues: CASSWENGPGQVVSDTQYF.